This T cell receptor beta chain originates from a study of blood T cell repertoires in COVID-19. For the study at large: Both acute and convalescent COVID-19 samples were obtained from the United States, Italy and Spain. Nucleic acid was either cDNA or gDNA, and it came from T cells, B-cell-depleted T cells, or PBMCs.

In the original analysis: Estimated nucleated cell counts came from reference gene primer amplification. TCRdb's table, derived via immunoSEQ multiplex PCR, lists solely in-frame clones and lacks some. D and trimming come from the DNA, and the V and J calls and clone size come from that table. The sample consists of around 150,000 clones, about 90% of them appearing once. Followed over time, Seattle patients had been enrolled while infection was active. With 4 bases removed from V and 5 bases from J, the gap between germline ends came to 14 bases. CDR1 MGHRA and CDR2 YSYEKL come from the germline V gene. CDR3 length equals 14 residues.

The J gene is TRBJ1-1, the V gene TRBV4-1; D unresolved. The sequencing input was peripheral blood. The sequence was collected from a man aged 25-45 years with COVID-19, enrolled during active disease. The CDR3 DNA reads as TGCGCCAGCAGCCTTGCAGGAGGGAAAACTGAAGCTTTCTTT. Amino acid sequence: CASSLAGGKTEAFF.